This T cell receptor beta chain was profiled in a study of CD8+ T cells in alopecia areata. The overall study: Treated patients were dosed with oral tofacitinib, taking 5 to 10 mg twice daily.

Note on this clone: What it binds is unknown.

General study findings and limits: Affected lesional scalp, above all in alopecia totalis/universalis, was more clonal than normal scalp.

The investigators collected lesional scalp punch biopsies and peripheral blood from alopecia areata patients. Cell sorting was applied to PBMCs, and CD4+ and CD8+ T cells were collected. Trimming removed 4 bases at V and 0 bases at J, with 13 bases between. This CDR3 contains 15 residues. Per the germline V gene, CDR1 is SQVTM and CDR2 is ANQGSEA. Extracted from the samples, RNA was reverse transcribed into cDNA to serve as the sequencing template. Clones were read by immunoSEQ multiplex PCR, and TCRdb kept only the in-frame ones, dropping some. In the table there are about 98,000 clones, around 44% of which are singletons.

The sample was CD4+ T cells sorted from blood. The chain joins TRBV29-1 to TRBJ2-4, with D possibly matching TRBD1 (5 bases). This TCR was recovered from a human donor with alopecia areata. CDR3 amino acids: CSVVDRRLAKNIQYF. The CDR3 DNA follows: TGCAGCGTTGTAGACAGAAGACTAGCCAAAAACATTCAGTACTTC.